The 32 T cell receptor beta chains listed next were all sequenced from one sample in a study of regulatory T cells in long-lasting Graves disease. Time point in this sample: persistent/refractory GD, antithyroid drugs over 5 years with positive TRAb. Isolated PBMC RNA provided the starting material for the TCR library. Libraries of TCR beta came from iRepertoire HTBI primers plus Arm-PCR of CDR3 regions. TCRdb itself ran the multiplex PCR reads through MiXCR, one entry per CDR3 protein. This table has roughly 450,000 distinct CDR3 sequences, about 20% appearing once. Sequences were derived from peripheral blood mononuclear cells (PBMCs), sampled when the disease was refractory, from a patient treated with antithyroid drugs. These receptors originate from a female donor with Graves disease.

As regards this clonotype: A read error may explain this, as a much larger clone is one base away. This sequence joins TRBV7-9 and TRBJ2-7; either TRBD1 or TRBD2 may supply D (6 bases each). Looked up from germline, CDR1 is SEHNR and CDR2 is FQNEAQ (reference sequence). V was shortened by 2 bases and J by 2 bases, with 13 bases between the two germline ends. The length of the CDR3 is 15 residues. For the CDR3, the DNA is TGTGCCAGCAGCTTAATGGCAGGGGAGGCCTACGAGCAGTACTTC. Residues: CASSLMAGEAYEQYF.

This clonotype was counted at least ten times. This chain joins TRBV15 and TRBJ2-7, with 7 bases identical to TRBD2. Germline CDR1 and CDR2: LNHNV and YYDKDF (reference sequence). The J segment lost 6 bases and the V segment lost 0 bases, leaving 8 bases of the junction unmatched. The CDR3 has 15 amino acids. The CDR3 region has the DNA TGTGCCACCAGCAGAGAATCCCGGACTAGGGGCGAGCAGTACTTC. Translating it yields CATSRESRTRGEQYF.

This clonotype showed up many times. V and J are TRBV29-1 and TRBJ2-7, with D hard to call. The germline gives CDR1 SQVTM, CDR2 ANQGSEA. Trimming cost V 2 bases and J 2 bases, with 7 bases left between them. The CDR3 length is 12 residues. CDR3 residues: CSVETVTYEQYF. The CDR3 DNA is TGCAGCGTTGAAACAGTCACCTACGAGCAGTACTTC.

This clonotype was counted a few times. The chain carries TRBV19 and TRBJ1-1, with D uncertain. V lost 1 base and J 0 bases, leaving 9 bases between the germline ends. The CDR3 runs to 15 residues. CDR1 is LNHDA and CDR2 is SQIVND in the germline V gene (reference sequence). CDR3 coding DNA: TGTGCCAGTAGTATAGTGTTAGATCTGAACACTGAAGCTTTCTTT. It is translated as CASSIVLDLNTEAFF.

This clonotype was found a few times. CDR3: CASSSRFGPRAKGGYTF. The CDR3 DNA is TGTGCCAGCAGTTCCCGTTTTGGACCAAGGGCGAAGGGTGGCTACACCTTC. The chain links TRBV6-2 or TRBV6-3 to TRBJ1-2; no firm D call. This CDR3 contains 17 residues. CDR1 and CDR2 (germline): MNHEY, SVGEGT. V was pared by 4 bases and J by 7 bases, with 25 bases between.

The table lists this clonotype with a few counts. This chain joins TRBV11-2 and TRBJ2-1; TRBD2 matches at 9 bases. Trimming removed 0 bases from V and 10 bases from J; junction bases left unmatched: 4. The CDR3 is 14 residues long. Germline CDR1 is SGHAT and CDR2 is FQNNGV. CDR3 sequence: CASSLDVLAGEQFF. The CDR3 DNA sequence: TGTGCCAGCAGCTTAGATGTTCTAGCGGGAGAGCAGTTCTTC. The variable domain in full, completed from reference TRBV11-2 and TRBJ2-1, reads EAGVAQSPRYKIIEKRQSVAFWCNPISGHATLYWYQQILGQGPKLLIQFQNNGVVDDSQLPKDRFSAERLKGVDSTLKIQPAKLEDSAVYLCASSLDVLAGEQFFGPGTRLTVL.

In this sample, this clonotype turned up many times. The J gene is TRBJ2-7, the V gene TRBV28; 10 positions agree with TRBD1. Trimming removed 6 bases from V and 4 bases from J; junction bases left unmatched: 6. This CDR3 is built from 14 residues. CDR1 is MDHEN, CDR2 SYDVKM, per germline. The CDR3 DNA is TGTGCCAGCAGGCTGGACAGGGGGTATTACGAGCAGTACTTC. The encoded protein is CASRLDRGYYEQYF.

This rearrangement joins TRBV7-9 to TRBJ2-2, with unresolved D. The CDR3 contains 17 residues. The V gene lost 4 bases and the J gene lost 1 base, with 16 bases spanning the gap. CDR1 and CDR2 (germline): SEHNR, FQNEAQ (reference sequence). Here the CDR3 reads CASSSLVGPQNTGELFF. CDR3 nucleotides: TGTGCCAGCAGCTCACTGGTCGGACCCCAGAACACCGGGGAGCTGTTTTTT.

CDR3 nucleotides: TGTGCCAGCAGCGCGACAGGGTTACTGTCACCCCTCCACTTT. Amino acids: CASSATGLLSPLHF. The chain has TRBV9 and TRBJ1-6; TRBD1 matches 7 bases. There are 14 residues in the CDR3. Germline V gene data show CDR1 as SGDLS and CDR2 as YYNGEE. V lost 3 bases and J lost 10; bases outside the gene matches: 7.

This chain connects TRBV28 to TRBJ2-1; 9 nucleotides agree with TRBD1. V gave up 5 bases and J gave up 9 bases; unmatched junction bases: 14. Germline V gives CDR1 MDHEN, CDR2 SYDVKM. The CDR3 is 16 amino acids. CDR3 residues: CASSLPPGQGSGEQFF. CDR3 in DNA: TGTGCCAGCAGTCTACCTCCGGGACAGGGATCAGGTGAGCAGTTCTTC.

This chain's CDR3 is CASSVGGRGLNEQFF. CDR3 DNA sequence: TGTGCCAGCAGTGTGGGCGGGAGGGGACTCAATGAGCAGTTCTTC. The chain uses TRBV27 and TRBJ2-1, with TRBD2 matching over 9 bases. Germline V gene sequence: CDR1 MNHEY, CDR2 SMNVEV (reference sequence). This CDR3 contains 15 residues. The ends lost 5 bases at V and 6 bases at J; junction bases unmatched: 8.

This clonotype was detected only a few times. The genes are TRBV7-2 and TRBJ1-5; maybe TRBD1 (5 bases). This CDR3 region has 18 residues. Trimming cost V 1 base and J 0 bases, with 16 bases left between them. CDR1 and CDR2 from the germline V gene are SGHTA and FQGNSA. The CDR3 sequence is CASSLGFATVTSNQPQHF. The CDR3 coding sequence is TGTGCCAGCAGCTTAGGTTTTGCGACAGTAACTAGCAATCAGCCCCAGCATTTT.

V gene TRBV5-6 combines with J gene TRBJ2-1, with 7 bases identical to TRBD1. The CDR3 sequence is 16 residues long. Germline V lookup: CDR1 SGHDT, CDR2 YYEEEE. V lost 0 bases to trimming and J lost 7 bases; unmatched junction nucleotides: 10. The CDR3 sequence is CASSLEAKGAWNEQFF. CDR3 in DNA: TGTGCCAGCAGCTTGGAGGCCAAGGGGGCTTGGAATGAGCAGTTCTTC.

This clonotype was detected only a few times. The V gene is TRBV6-1, the J gene TRBJ1-1; 7 bases map to TRBD1. The germline CDR1 and CDR2 sequences are MNHNS and SASEGT. CDR3 length: 14 residues. After removal of 8 bases from V and 6 bases from J, the junction contained 12 bases not matched to a gene. In DNA, the CDR3 is TGTGCCAGCGCTCGGGACAGCGGGGCCTCTGAAGCTTTCTTT. Translating it yields CASARDSGASEAFF.

This clonotype has a handful of counts. This chain links TRBV11-3 with TRBJ1-3, with D perhaps matching TRBD1 (5 bases). The CDR3 sequence is 15 residues long. Germline loops: CDR1 SGHNT, CDR2 YENEEA. The germline V and J ends were trimmed by 5 bases and 0 bases, with 11 bases remaining between them. The CDR3 nucleotides read TGTGCCAGCAGCCTGGGGGAGAGCTCTGGAAACACCATATATTTT. As protein: CASSLGESSGNTIYF.

This chain joins TRBV7-2 and TRBJ2-7; D is ambiguous. Trimming took 4 bases from V and 0 from J, leaving 10 bases between them. CDR1 is SGHTA, CDR2 FQGNSA, per germline. The CDR3 has 14 amino acids. CDR3 bases: TGTGCCAGCAGCTACCGCGAGTCCTCCTACGAGCAGTACTTC. Amino acids: CASSYRESSYEQYF. Supplemented by reference TRBV7-2 and TRBJ2-7, the full variable domain reads GAGVSQSPSNKVTEKGKDVELRCDPISGHTALYWYRQSLGQGLEFLIYFQGNSAPDKSGLPSDRFSAERTGGSVSTLTIQRTQQEDSAVYLCASSYRESSYEQYFGPGTRLTVT.

This clonotype was counted a few times. The chain employs TRBV9 and TRBJ2-7, with D perhaps TRBD1 (6 bases). Germline V gene sequence: CDR1 SGDLS, CDR2 YYNGEE. The CDR3 runs to 14 residues. V lost 4 bases and J lost 6, with 17 bases in between. The CDR3: CASSPLWEQGEQYF. CDR3 DNA: TGTGCCAGCAGCCCCTTATGGGAACAGGGCGAGCAGTACTTC.

As regards this clonotype: One base away lies a much larger clone, so this may be a sequencing read error. V and J are TRBV20-1 and TRBJ2-2, with a possible D match to TRBD2 (6 bases). Germline values: CDR1 DFQATT, CDR2 SNEGSKA (reference sequence). The CDR3 length is 15 residues. The CDR3 spells CSTRVDGRRTGELFF. The DNA for the CDR3 is TGCAGTACTAGAGTGGACGGGAGAAGGACCGGGGAGCTGTTTTTT.

There are many counts of this clonotype. This rearrangement joins TRBV12-3 or TRBV12-4 to TRBJ1-2; D unclear. V dropped 2 bases and J dropped 5 bases, with 12 bases sitting between them. The CDR3 has 14 amino acids. As DNA, the CDR3 is TGTGCCAGCAGTTTACCGACCCCGGGGTATGGCTACACCTTC. Protein: CASSLPTPGYGYTF.

This clonotype was seen many times. The chain recombines TRBV7-3 with TRBJ2-1; D not certain. The CDR3 contains 11 residues. Trimming took 3 bases from V and 7 from J, leaving 4 bases between them. Germline V CDR1 and CDR2: SGHTA, FQGTGA. CDR3 in DNA: TGTGCCAGCAGCTTGGGAAATGAGCAGTTCTTC. Translation: CASSLGNEQFF.

In this sample, this clonotype turned up many times. The genes are TRBV20-1 and TRBJ1-1; TRBD1 might be the D (5 bases). The germline V gene has CDR1 DFQATT and CDR2 SNEGSKA (reference sequence). V dropped 3 bases and J dropped 0 bases, with 14 bases sitting between them. This CDR3 contains 15 residues. DNA of the CDR3: TGCAGTGCTAGTGAGGTTAGGGGAATGAACACTGAAGCTTTCTTT. Amino acid sequence: CSASEVRGMNTEAFF.

On this clonotype itself: A much larger clone is a single base away; this may be a read error. The V and J genes are TRBV7-9 and TRBJ1-1; no reliable D call. Germline CDR1 reads SEHNR; CDR2 reads FQNEAQ (reference sequence). The CDR3 spans 15 residues. V lost 5 bases and J 0 bases, leaving 13 bases between the germline ends. The CDR3 reads CASSPKGRVNTEAFF. The CDR3 coding sequence is TGTGCCAGCAGCCCCAAAGGACGGGTGAACACTGAAGCTTTCTTT.

The table lists this clonotype with many counts. V usage is TRBV28 and J usage is TRBJ1-5; 9 nucleotides agree with TRBD1. Per the germline V gene, CDR1 is MDHEN and CDR2 is SYDVKM. Trimming removed 7 bases from V and 7 bases from J; junction bases left unmatched: 8. The CDR3 runs 14 residues. The CDR3 here is CASTRDRVEQPQHF. The CDR3 region has the DNA TGTGCCAGCACCAGGGACAGGGTCGAGCAGCCCCAGCATTTT.

The rearrangement joins TRBV9 to TRBJ2-3, with unresolved D. CDR1 is SGDLS and CDR2 is YYNGEE in the germline V gene. The CDR3 consists of 13 residues. V was clipped by 3 bases and J by 3 bases, with 8 bases between them. This CDR3 is CASSAVFTDTQYF. CDR3 coding DNA: TGTGCCAGCAGCGCAGTTTTTACAGATACGCAGTATTTT.

A word on this clonotype: It may be a read error: a sequence one base away is much more abundant. The chain couples TRBV27 to TRBJ2-4, with D possibly being TRBD1 (6 bases). V shed 6 bases and J shed 3 bases, with 18 bases lying between them. The germline CDR1 and CDR2 sequences are MNHEY and SMNVEV (reference sequence). The CDR3 is 16 amino acids. The CDR3 protein is CASSLDRLRGKNIQYF. CDR3 nucleotide sequence: TGTGCCAGCAGCCTGGACAGACTGAGGGGCAAAAACATTCAGTACTTC.

The chain couples TRBV6-5 to TRBJ1-2; the match to TRBD1 covers 7 bases. CDR3 length: 18 residues. Germline trimming cut 0 bases from V and 7 bases from J; bases unmatched to any gene: 17. The V gene's germline CDR1 is MNHEY and CDR2 SVGAGI. In DNA, the CDR3 is TGTGCCAGCAGTTACTCGATAAGTCTGCAGGGGGTTTCGTCTGGCTACACCTTC. It codes for CASSYSISLQGVSSGYTF.

This clonotype was counted between two and nine times. V is TRBV25-1 and J is TRBJ1-6; TRBD1 might be the D (6 bases). V was pared by 7 bases and J by 13 bases, with 20 bases between. Germline V gives CDR1 MGHDK, CDR2 SYGVNS. CDR3 length: 14 amino acids. CDR3 bases: TGTGCCAGCATAGACAGGCTGGTGGTTCGGCCCCTCCACTTT. It translates to CASIDRLVVRPLHF.

This clonotype was seen only a few times. The chain carries TRBV28 and TRBJ2-1; TRBD2 matches 11 bases. Per the germline V gene, CDR1 is MDHEN and CDR2 is SYDVKM. The CDR3 spans 15 residues. V lost 1 base and J lost 8; bases outside the gene matches: 4. The CDR3 DNA follows: TGTGCCAGCAGTTTATACACTAGCGGGAGCCATGAGCAGTTCTTC. This translates into CASSLYTSGSHEQFF.

This sequence joins TRBV29-1 and TRBJ2-7; D tentatively fits TRBD1 or TRBD2 (5 bases each). This CDR3 is built from 13 residues. V was trimmed by 4 bases and J by 5 bases, leaving 15 bases between them. Germline values: CDR1 SQVTM, CDR2 ANQGSEA. CDR3 DNA sequence: TGCAGCGTTGTGGGACGAGGGCATAACGAGCAGTACTTC. Its protein is CSVVGRGHNEQYF.

In this sample, this clonotype turned up many times. V is TRBV28 and J is TRBJ2-7, with 8 bases matching TRBD2. V dropped 4 bases and J dropped 6; count of bases not matched to a gene: 14. Germline CDR1 and CDR2: MDHEN and SYDVKM. The CDR3 is 16 amino acids. The CDR3 DNA reads as TGTGCCAGCAGTTCGCTCAGGGGCGGGAGGTCAGGCGAGCAGTACTTC. Its protein is CASSSLRGGRSGEQYF. Full variable domain (rest looked up from reference TRBV28 and TRBJ2-7): DVKVTQSSRYLVKRTGEKVFLECVQDMDHENMFWYRQDPGLGLRLIYFSYDVKMKEKGDIPEGYSVSREKKERFSLILESASTNQTSMYLCASSSLRGGRSGEQYFGPGTRLTVT.

Concerning this clonotype itself: This may be a read error, as it is one base from a much larger clone. The chain employs TRBV3-1 and TRBJ2-6; 7 bases map to TRBD2. The J call is uncertain, as TRBJ2-5 better fits the DNA end. Germline CDR1 reads LGHDT; CDR2 reads YNNKEL (reference sequence). This CDR3 is 14 amino acids long. The CDR3 DNA is TGTGGCAGCAGCCCCCGGACTAGGGAGGAGACCCAGTACTTC. This sequence encodes CGSSPRTREETQYF.

The chain recombines TRBV11-2 with TRBJ2-7; 8 bases map to TRBD2. J was trimmed by 3 bases and V by 4 bases; bases with no gene match: 8. Germline CDR1 SGHAT, CDR2 FQNNGV. The CDR3 runs to 15 residues. The CDR3 DNA is TGTGCCAGCAGCTCTCCCGTAGCGGGAAACTACGAGCAGTACTTC. Translation: CASSSPVAGNYEQYF. The full variable domain, its missing parts supplied by reference TRBV11-2 and TRBJ2-7, is EAGVAQSPRYKIIEKRQSVAFWCNPISGHATLYWYQQILGQGPKLLIQFQNNGVVDDSQLPKDRFSAERLKGVDSTLKIQPAKLEDSAVYLCASSSPVAGNYEQYFGPGTRLTVT.